A selection of T cell receptor beta chains follows, all from one sample in a study of molecular identifiers for immune sequencing clone quantification. A single record per CDR3 protein comes from TCRdb applying MiXCR to the PCR reads. Among more than 450,000 distinct CDR3 sequences listed, about 26% were seen once. The sequenced sample was naive CD8+ T cells from blood, with Jurkat cell RNA spiked in. All receptors come from a human donor in good health. Some libraries in this study had Jurkat cell RNA spiked in. Each CDR3 is given with its conserved first and last residue. Fields, in order: V gene, J gene, clone size, D gene, CDR3 DNA, CDR3 protein. A D gene is named only where the DNA matches it firmly. Where a row states a size, it is once, few, many or the class of an expanded clone; other rows omit it.

V gene: TRBV6-5; J gene: TRBJ2-2; clone size: few; D gene: .; CDR3 DNA: TGTGCCAGCAGTTACGAGGCCGAGAACATAGAGAACACCGGGGAGCTGTTTTTT; CDR3 protein: CASSYEAENIENTGELFF
V gene: TRBV19; J gene: TRBJ2-3; clone size: few; D gene: .; CDR3 DNA: TGTGCCAGTGAAAGTAGCTGGGAGGCAGATACGCAGTATTTT; CDR3 protein: CASESSWEADTQYF
V gene: TRBV9; J gene: TRBJ1-2; clone size: .; D gene: TRBD1; CDR3 DNA: TGTGCCAGCAGTCGGACAGGGTCACACAACTATGGCTACACCTTC; CDR3 protein: CASSRTGSHNYGYTF
V gene: TRBV20-1; J gene: TRBJ1-4; clone size: .; D gene: TRBD1; CDR3 DNA: TGCAGTGCTAGACGGACAGGGGGTAAAGTTAATGAAAAACTGTTTTTT; CDR3 protein: CSARRTGGKVNEKLFF
V gene: TRBV28; J gene: TRBJ2-7; clone size: .; D gene: TRBD1; CDR3 DNA: TGTGCCAGCAGCCGTGCCGTAGGACAGGGCTCCTACGAGCAGTACTTC; CDR3 protein: CASSRAVGQGSYEQYF
V gene: TRBV30; J gene: TRBJ1-5; clone size: few; D gene: .; CDR3 DNA: TGTGCCTGGAGTGGGGCAGGGGATCAGCCCCAGCATTTT; CDR3 protein: CAWSGAGDQPQHF
V gene: TRBV6-2/TRBV6-3; J gene: TRBJ1-1; clone size: many; D gene: .; CDR3 DNA: TGTGCCAGCAGTTACGCAGGCTTGAACACTGAAGCTTTCTTT; CDR3 protein: CASSYAGLNTEAFF
V gene: TRBV20-1; J gene: TRBJ2-7; clone size: many; D gene: .; CDR3 DNA: TGCAGTGCTAGAGATCTTGCCGGGGACGAGCAGTACTTC; CDR3 protein: CSARDLAGDEQYF
V gene: TRBV6-1; J gene: TRBJ1-5; clone size: few; D gene: .; CDR3 DNA: TGTGCCAGCAGTCAAACCCCTAGAGGTCAGAGCAATCAGCCCCAGCATTTT; CDR3 protein: CASSQTPRGQSNQPQHF
V gene: TRBV6-2/TRBV6-3; J gene: TRBJ2-1; clone size: .; D gene: .; CDR3 DNA: TGTGCCAGCAACCAGGGTGGTCCCTACAATGAGCAGTTCTTC; CDR3 protein: CASNQGGPYNEQFF
V gene: TRBV19; J gene: TRBJ2-5; clone size: few; D gene: .; CDR3 DNA: TGTGCCAGTAGTGAATGGAGTGGTGAGACCCAGTACTTC; CDR3 protein: CASSEWSGETQYF
V gene: TRBV29-1; J gene: TRBJ2-2; clone size: .; D gene: TRBD2; CDR3 DNA: TGCAGCGTTGAAGATCCAGCGGGGGGGCTTAACACCGGGGAGCTGTTTTTT; CDR3 protein: CSVEDPAGGLNTGELFF
V gene: TRBV28; J gene: TRBJ1-1; clone size: .; D gene: .; CDR3 DNA: TGTGCCAGCAATATTAGACGGTCAGGGACTGAAGCTTTCTTT; CDR3 protein: CASNIRRSGTEAFF
V gene: TRBV6-5; J gene: TRBJ2-1; clone size: .; D gene: .; CDR3 DNA: TGTGCCAGCAGTTACTCTACAGGGACTACCTACAATGAGCAGTTCTTC; CDR3 protein: CASSYSTGTTYNEQFF
V gene: TRBV12-3/TRBV12-4; J gene: TRBJ2-5; clone size: .; D gene: TRBD2; CDR3 DNA: TGTGCCAGCAGTTTACTGGCGGGGGGATCCCAAGAGACCCGGTACTTC; CDR3 protein: CASSLLAGGSQETRYF
V gene: TRBV20-1; J gene: TRBJ1-1; clone size: many; D gene: TRBD1; CDR3 DNA: TGCAGTGCTAGTCCCGGGCAGGGGGTCCCTGAAGCTTTCTTT; CDR3 protein: CSASPGQGVPEAFF
V gene: TRBV15; J gene: TRBJ2-2; clone size: .; D gene: .; CDR3 DNA: TGTGCCACCAGCAGAGTTCCGGGACAGCTAAACACCGGGGGGCTGTTTTTT; CDR3 protein: CATSRVPGQLNTGGLFF
V gene: TRBV29-1; J gene: TRBJ2-3; clone size: many; D gene: .; CDR3 DNA: TGCAGCGCCATGAACAGGGTTCAAGATACGCAGTATTTT; CDR3 protein: CSAMNRVQDTQYF
V gene: TRBV6-6; J gene: TRBJ2-1; clone size: .; D gene: .; CDR3 DNA: TGTGCCAGCAGCCCCCTTGGGGTAATCTACAATGAGCAGTTCTTC; CDR3 protein: CASSPLGVIYNEQFF
V gene: TRBV7-9; J gene: TRBJ2-3; clone size: many; D gene: .; CDR3 DNA: TGTGCCAGCAGCCTCGTTGGGTTGGTAAGCACAGATACGCAGTATTTT; CDR3 protein: CASSLVGLVSTDTQYF
V gene: TRBV4-1; J gene: TRBJ1-2; clone size: many; D gene: .; CDR3 DNA: TGCGCCAGCAGCCAAGGACAGGCCTCCACCTTC; CDR3 protein: CASSQGQASTF
V gene: TRBV3-1; J gene: TRBJ2-7; clone size: many; D gene: TRBD1; CDR3 DNA: TGTGCCAGCAGCCCGACCGGACAGGTCCACGAGCAGTACTTC; CDR3 protein: CASSPTGQVHEQYF
V gene: TRBV6-5; J gene: TRBJ1-2; clone size: .; D gene: .; CDR3 DNA: TGTGCCAGCAGTTTACCGGGACGGGGAATCTATGGCTACACCTTC; CDR3 protein: CASSLPGRGIYGYTF
V gene: TRBV27; J gene: TRBJ1-3; clone size: few; D gene: .; CDR3 DNA: TGTGCCAGCAGACCGCTCGGCGGAAACACCATATATTTT; CDR3 protein: CASRPLGGNTIYF
V gene: TRBV6-5; J gene: TRBJ2-7; clone size: few; D gene: .; CDR3 DNA: TGTGCCAGCATTCAGGGAGTGGGGCAGATCCCCACCTACGAGCAGTACTTC; CDR3 protein: CASIQGVGQIPTYEQYF
V gene: TRBV6-5; J gene: TRBJ2-5; clone size: few; D gene: TRBD1; CDR3 DNA: TGTGCCAGCAGTTACCACCTGGGACAGGGAGAGACCCAGTACTTC; CDR3 protein: CASSYHLGQGETQYF
V gene: TRBV12-3/TRBV12-4; J gene: TRBJ1-1; clone size: few; D gene: TRBD1; CDR3 DNA: TGTGCCAGCAGTTTTGTTCTCCTTACAGGGGGCGCGGGGAACACTGAAGCTTTCTTT; CDR3 protein: CASSFVLLTGGAGNTEAFF
V gene: TRBV11-2; J gene: TRBJ2-1; clone size: .; D gene: TRBD2; CDR3 DNA: TGTGCCAGCAGCTCCCCTAGCGGAGAATCCTCCAATGAGCAGTTCTTC; CDR3 protein: CASSSPSGESSNEQFF
V gene: TRBV6-5; J gene: TRBJ2-2; clone size: .; D gene: TRBD1; CDR3 DNA: TGTGCCAGCAGTCCCGGGACAGGGGTGAACACCGGGGAGCTGTTTTTT; CDR3 protein: CASSPGTGVNTGELFF
V gene: TRBV27; J gene: TRBJ1-5; clone size: many; D gene: .; CDR3 DNA: TGTGCCAGCAGTTTCGGGGGTGGGCAGCCCCAGCATTTT; CDR3 protein: CASSFGGGQPQHF
V gene: TRBV29-1; J gene: TRBJ2-7; clone size: few; D gene: TRBD2; CDR3 DNA: TGCAGCGTTGGGGGGGAGGGCCTCTACGAGCAGTACTTC; CDR3 protein: CSVGGEGLYEQYF
V gene: TRBV6-5; J gene: TRBJ1-6; clone size: many; D gene: .; CDR3 DNA: TGTGCCAGCAGTTACTCGCCTAGGTACTCCTATAATTCACCCCTCCACTTT; CDR3 protein: CASSYSPRYSYNSPLHF
V gene: TRBV20-1; J gene: TRBJ1-6; clone size: .; D gene: .; CDR3 DNA: TGCAGTGCTAGAGATTTGGGAGCCAGGGGTAATTCACCCCTCCACTTT; CDR3 protein: CSARDLGARGNSPLHF
V gene: TRBV7-9; J gene: TRBJ1-6; clone size: many; D gene: .; CDR3 DNA: TGTGCCAGCAGCGACGACAGGACCGGTGTACCCCTCCACTTT; CDR3 protein: CASSDDRTGVPLHF
V gene: TRBV29-1; J gene: TRBJ1-1; clone size: many; D gene: .; CDR3 DNA: TGCAGCGTGGCGTGGCAGCCTAACACTGAAGCTTTCTTT; CDR3 protein: CSVAWQPNTEAFF
V gene: TRBV12-3/TRBV12-4; J gene: TRBJ2-7; clone size: .; D gene: .; CDR3 DNA: TGTGCCAGCAGGGACGACCGGGAGCAGTACTTC; CDR3 protein: CASRDDREQYF
V gene: TRBV4-1; J gene: TRBJ2-1; clone size: few; D gene: TRBD1; CDR3 DNA: TGCGCCAGCAGCCGAGAGGACAGGTCCTACAATGAGCAGTTCTTC; CDR3 protein: CASSREDRSYNEQFF
V gene: TRBV25-1; J gene: TRBJ1-5; clone size: .; D gene: .; CDR3 DNA: TGTGCCAGCAGTGAGACCATGGCAGTCCAGCCCCAGCATTTT; CDR3 protein: CASSETMAVQPQHF
V gene: TRBV5-8; J gene: TRBJ2-4; clone size: .; D gene: .; CDR3 DNA: TGTGCCAGCACCAATCCCCCTAGCGTGATTGACATTCAGTACTTC; CDR3 protein: CASTNPPSVIDIQYF
V gene: TRBV20-1; J gene: TRBJ2-3; clone size: many; D gene: TRBD2; CDR3 DNA: TGCAGTGCTAGACTTATCCTAGCGGGAGGGCCCACAGATACGCAGTATTTT; CDR3 protein: CSARLILAGGPTDTQYF
V gene: TRBV19; J gene: TRBJ2-3; clone size: .; D gene: .; CDR3 DNA: TGTGCCAGTAGTACCCGGGGCAGCATGTCTCGGACAGATACGCAGTATTTT; CDR3 protein: CASSTRGSMSRTDTQYF
V gene: TRBV20-1; J gene: TRBJ1-3; clone size: many; D gene: .; CDR3 DNA: TGCAGTGCTGACGGCCCGTGGAACTCTGGAAACACCATATATTTT; CDR3 protein: CSADGPWNSGNTIYF
V gene: TRBV7-9; J gene: TRBJ2-7; clone size: many; D gene: TRBD2; CDR3 DNA: TGTGCCAGCAGCTTAACGACAAGCGGGAACGAGCAGTACTTC; CDR3 protein: CASSLTTSGNEQYF
V gene: TRBV28; J gene: TRBJ2-4; clone size: many; D gene: TRBD1; CDR3 DNA: TGTGCCAGCAGAAAGCCGACAGGGGGCCTGGTCAAAAACATTCAGTACTTC; CDR3 protein: CASRKPTGGLVKNIQYF
V gene: TRBV7-8; J gene: TRBJ2-7; clone size: .; D gene: .; CDR3 DNA: TGTGCCAGCAGCTCGACGCAATCCGGGGAATACGAGCAGTACTTC; CDR3 protein: CASSSTQSGEYEQYF
V gene: TRBV6-5; J gene: TRBJ2-2; clone size: .; D gene: .; CDR3 DNA: TGTGCCAGCAGTTACTCGCCTGGGGGGCCCGGGGAGCTGTTTTTT; CDR3 protein: CASSYSPGGPGELFF